The sequence of this T cell receptor beta chain was determined in a study of T-cell memory formation after mild COVID-19. Study-wide results and limits: Clonal second-wave expansions that peaked on day 37 had unconfirmed SARS-CoV-2 specificity.

V was clipped by 0 bases and J by 4 bases, with 7 bases between them. Germline CDR1 is SQVTM and CDR2 is ANQGSEA. The CDR3 covers 12 residues. In TCRdb, the 5' RACE reads were re-called with MiXCR into one record per CDR3 protein. The table lists more than 300,000 distinct CDR3 sequences, more than 20% of them singletons, with 21% in the top ten. Comment on this clonotype: Its antigen is undetermined.

The receptor was isolated from a man aged 18 to 30 who had mild COVID-19 (a few samples of this study predate the infection). Cell type and time point are not known. The V call is TRBV29-1, the J call TRBJ2-7; D unclear. The sequencing input was PBMCs or a T cell subset sorted from them (not recorded which). CDR3 residues: CSVEDHGYEQYF. The CDR3, as DNA: TGCAGCGTTGAAGATCACGGGTACGAGCAGTACTTC.